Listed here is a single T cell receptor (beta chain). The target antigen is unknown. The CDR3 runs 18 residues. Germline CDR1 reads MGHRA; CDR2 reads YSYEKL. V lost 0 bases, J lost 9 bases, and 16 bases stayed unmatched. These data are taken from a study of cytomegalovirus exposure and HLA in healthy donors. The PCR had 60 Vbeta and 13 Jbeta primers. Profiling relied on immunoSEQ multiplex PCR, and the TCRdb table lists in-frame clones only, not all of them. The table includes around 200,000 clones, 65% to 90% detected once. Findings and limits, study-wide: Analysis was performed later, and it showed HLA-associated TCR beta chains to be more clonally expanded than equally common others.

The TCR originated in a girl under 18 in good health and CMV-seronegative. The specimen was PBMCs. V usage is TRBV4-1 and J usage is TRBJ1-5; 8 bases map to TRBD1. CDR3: CASSQDSPSRQGWVPQHF. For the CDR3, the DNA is TGCGCCAGCAGCCAAGATAGCCCCTCCAGACAGGGGTGGGTGCCCCAGCATTTT.